Sequencing of this T cell receptor beta chain was carried out in a study of cytomegalovirus exposure and HLA in healthy donors. The germline gives CDR1 SGDLS, CDR2 YYNGEE. Trimming cost V 0 bases and J 9 bases; bases outside gene matches: 27. The CDR3 length is 21 residues. The PCR employed 60 Vbeta primers together with 13 Jbeta primers. Produced via immunoSEQ multiplex PCR; TCRdb's table is partial and in-frame only. The table lists around 180,000 clones, around 85% of them singletons. V is TRBV9 and J is TRBJ2-3, with 8 nucleotides matching TRBD2. Source material: PBMCs. This receptor was taken from a young man in good health and CMV-seronegative. The CDR3 DNA follows: TGTGCCAGCAGCGTAGGCCCCAACAGGGCTGAACACGGGGGGGGCACAGGCACGCAGTATTTT. Translation: CASSVGPNRAEHGGGTGTQYF.